Below, 18 T cell receptor beta chains from the same sample are listed, as sequenced in a study of Siglec-9 on CD8 T cells in melanoma (dated by TCRdb to about 2019). The library came from the immunoSEQ multiplex PCR assay. Imported from immuneACCESS, the table was reduced by TCRdb to in-frame sequences with V and J called. These copies leave out some clones; in studies compared against another copy, an unresolved V gene accounts for under half, and the cause of the remainder is not known. The sample table contains roughly 35,000 clones; only one count was recorded for about four fifths of them. The top ten clonotypes cover over 1.5% of the sample. The sequenced material came from Siglec-9- CD8+ T cells sorted from blood. In light of the paper, this sample's cell subset or site label describes: CD8 T cells lacking Siglec-9. Source of these receptors: a human donor in good health.

The chain has TRBV6-4 and TRBJ2-1, with 7 bases identical to TRBD2. V was pared by 2 bases and J by 0 bases, with 4 bases of the junction left unmatched. CDR1 is MRHNA and CDR2 is SNTAGT in the germline V gene. This CDR3 has 16 amino acids. CDR3 sequence reads: CASSDTSVSSYNEQFF. CDR3 in DNA: TGTGCCAGCAGTGACACTAGCGTTTCCTCCTACAATGAGCAGTTCTTC.

The V and J genes are TRBV5-6 and TRBJ1-4; TRBD1 might be the D (5 bases). V lost 0 bases and J 11 bases, leaving 8 bases between the germline ends. The length of the CDR3 is 12 residues. Per germline, CDR1 SGHDT and CDR2 YYEEEE. For the CDR3, the DNA is TGTGCCAGCAGCTTGGGGGACGGGAAACTGTTTTTT. Its translation is CASSLGDGKLFF.

The chain is built from TRBV11-2 and TRBJ2-3; D not certain. Looked up from germline, CDR1 is SGHAT and CDR2 is FQNNGV. The germline V and J ends were trimmed by 2 bases and 4 bases, with 4 bases remaining between them. This CDR3 region has 12 residues. The CDR3 coding sequence is TGTGCCAGCAGCTTAACGGCAGATACGCAGTATTTT. This gives the protein CASSLTADTQYF.

V usage is TRBV19 and J usage is TRBJ2-1; D remains unclear. This CDR3 spans 15 amino acids. Trimming left V 6 bases short and J 1 base short, with 13 bases between. Germline V gene lookup returns CDR1 LNHDA and CDR2 SQIVND (reference sequence). CDR3 nucleotide sequence: TGTGCCAGTAGCCCGCTTCCAGTGTCCTACAATGAGCAGTTCTTC. Amino acid sequence: CASSPLPVSYNEQFF.

V gene TRBV28 combines with J gene TRBJ2-5, with 8 bases matching TRBD2. Losses at the gene ends were 5 bases for V and 3 bases for J; bases not matched to a gene: 5. The CDR3 sequence is 14 residues long. Germline CDR1 and CDR2: MDHEN and SYDVKM. CDR3 nucleotide sequence: TGTGCCAGCAGTCCCCTCGGGAGGGAAGAGACCCAGTACTTC. Amino acids: CASSPLGREETQYF.

The V gene is TRBV5-6, the J gene TRBJ1-1; a possible D gene is TRBD1 (5 bases). Between the trimmed V and J ends, which lost 1 base and 1 base, there was a span of 5 bases. CDR1 SGHDT and CDR2 YYEEEE come from the germline V gene. The CDR3 runs to 13 residues. The CDR3 spells CASSLTGNTEAFF. CDR3 coding DNA: TGTGCCAGCAGCTTGACAGGGAACACTGAAGCTTTCTTT.

The CDR3 bases are TGTGCCAGCAGCCGTTCCGGGACAGGGCTAGCCCTCGAGACCCAGTACTTC. This codes for CASSRSGTGLALETQYF. The chain uses TRBV7-6 and TRBJ2-5; 9 bases are shared with TRBD1. This CDR3 comprises 17 residues. CDR1 and CDR2 from the germline V gene are SGHVS and FNYEAQ. V lost 5 bases to trimming and J lost 5 bases; unmatched junction nucleotides: 15.

This chain connects TRBV7-3 to TRBJ2-2, with 10 positions matching TRBD2. This CDR3 comprises 17 residues. Germline lookup yields CDR1 SGHTA and CDR2 FQGTGA. The junction had 7 bases not matched to a gene; V was cut back by 3 bases and J by 3 bases. The CDR3 DNA sequence: TGTGCCAGCAGCTTGGGTAGCGGGGGGCCCCACACCGGGGAGCTGTTTTTT. It translates to CASSLGSGGPHTGELFF.

The genes are TRBV19 and TRBJ1-2; the D gene is possibly TRBD1 (5 bases). The V end was cut by 5 bases, the J end by 6 bases, with 10 bases between. Germline CDR1 and CDR2: LNHDA and SQIVND (reference sequence). The CDR3 extends over 12 amino acids. CDR3 nucleotide sequence: TGTGCCAGTAGTCGGGCAGGGCATGGCTACACCTTC. Translating it yields CASSRAGHGYTF.

This clone has just one count. The rearrangement joins TRBV7-9 to TRBJ2-7; 7 positions match TRBD2. The germline CDR1 and CDR2 sequences are SEHNR and FQNEAQ (reference sequence). After removal of 1 base from V and 0 bases from J, the junction contained 12 bases not matched to a gene. The CDR3 covers 18 residues. The CDR3 region is CASSLDVGGTEPSYEQYF. The CDR3 DNA reads TGTGCCAGCAGCTTAGACGTGGGAGGGACGGAACCCTCCTACGAGCAGTACTTC. Using reference TRBV7-9 and TRBJ2-7 for the parts outside the CDR3, the full variable domain is DTGVSQNPRHKITKRGQNVTFRCDPISEHNRLYWYRQTLGQGPEFLTYFQNEAQLEKSRLLSDRFSAERPKGSFSTLEIQRTEQGDSAMYLCASSLDVGGTEPSYEQYFGPGTRLTVT.

This chain uses TRBV4-1 with TRBJ2-2, with D hard to call. CDR3 length: 15 amino acids. Germline assignment: CDR1 MGHRA and CDR2 YSYEKL. Trimming removed 0 bases from V and 3 bases from J, with 8 bases in between. The chain's CDR3 is CASSQDSQYTGELFF. The CDR3, as DNA: TGCGCCAGCAGCCAAGATTCCCAGTACACCGGGGAGCTGTTTTTT.

This clone was observed once. The gene calls are TRBV29-1 and TRBJ2-3, with TRBD2 matching 11 bases. This CDR3 region has 14 residues. With V trimmed by 6 bases and J by 6 bases, 8 bases remained unmatched. Per the germline V gene, CDR1 is SQVTM and CDR2 is ANQGSEA. CDR3: CSVHLAGGYDTQYF. CDR3 bases: TGCAGCGTACATCTAGCGGGAGGTTATGATACGCAGTATTTT.

This rearrangement joins TRBV28 to TRBJ2-7; 12 bases are a match to TRBD2. Germline V gives CDR1 MDHEN, CDR2 SYDVKM. The CDR3 sequence is 16 residues long. V was pared by 4 bases and J by 2 bases, with 6 bases of the junction left unmatched. CDR3 amino acids: CASSSPLAGGTYEQYF. The CDR3 bases are TGTGCCAGCAGTTCACCCCTAGCGGGAGGGACCTACGAGCAGTACTTC.

The chain is built from TRBV19 and TRBJ1-5; 7 nucleotides agree with TRBD1. The CDR3 runs to 15 residues. The V gene's germline CDR1 is LNHDA and CDR2 SQIVND (reference sequence). Trimming took 3 bases from V and 7 from J; bases not matched to a gene: 9. CDR3: CASSMFGDRDQPQHF. The CDR3 DNA is TGTGCCAGTAGTATGTTCGGCGACAGGGACCAGCCCCAGCATTTT.

V gene TRBV5-4 combines with J gene TRBJ2-7; 7 nucleotides line up with TRBD2. With V trimmed by 0 bases and J by 3 bases, 3 bases remained unmatched. CDR1 is SGHNT and CDR2 is YYREEE in the germline V gene (reference sequence). This CDR3 is 14 amino acids long. In DNA form, the CDR3 reads TGTGCCAGCAGCTTGGGGGAGGGAAACTACGAGCAGTACTTC. Translation: CASSLGEGNYEQYF.

The CDR3 here is CASSELSSGNTIYF. As DNA, the CDR3 is TGTGCCAGCAGCGAGCTTAGCTCTGGAAACACCATATATTTT. The V call is TRBV6-5, the J call TRBJ1-3; no reliable D call. From germline, CDR1 is MNHEY and CDR2 SVGAGI. The V and J ends lost 6 bases and 0 bases respectively, with 9 bases between them. The CDR3 totals 14 residues.

The chain couples TRBV28 to TRBJ1-3; D might be TRBD1 (5 bases). Germline V CDR1 and CDR2: MDHEN, SYDVKM. Trimming pared 1 base from V and 4 bases from J, leaving 11 bases between. CDR3 length: 15 residues. CDR3 sequence reads: CASSLSTDLGNTIYF. The CDR3 DNA sequence: TGTGCCAGCAGTTTATCGACAGATTTAGGAAACACCATATATTTT. The whole variable domain, remainder taken from reference TRBV28 and TRBJ1-3, is DVKVTQSSRYLVKRTGEKVFLECVQDMDHENMFWYRQDPGLGLRLIYFSYDVKMKEKGDIPEGYSVSREKKERFSLILESASTNQTSMYLCASSLSTDLGNTIYFGEGSWLTVV.

The gene calls are TRBV4-2 and TRBJ2-3; the match to TRBD2 covers 8 bases. From germline, CDR1 is LGHNA and CDR2 YNFKEQ. This CDR3 contains 15 residues. Trimming removed 4 bases from V and 3 bases from J; junction bases left unmatched: 6. The CDR3 spells CASSPTSGSTDTQYF. Written as DNA, the CDR3 is TGTGCCAGCAGCCCTACTAGCGGAAGTACAGATACGCAGTATTTT.